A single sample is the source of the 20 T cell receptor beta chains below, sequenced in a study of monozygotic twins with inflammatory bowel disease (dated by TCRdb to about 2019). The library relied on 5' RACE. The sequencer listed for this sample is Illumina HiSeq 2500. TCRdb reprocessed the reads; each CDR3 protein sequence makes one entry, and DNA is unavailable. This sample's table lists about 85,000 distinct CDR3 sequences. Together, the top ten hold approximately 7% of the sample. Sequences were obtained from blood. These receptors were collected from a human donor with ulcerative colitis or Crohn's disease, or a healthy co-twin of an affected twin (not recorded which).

CDR3 residues: CASSAEGGRVQYF. This chain uses TRBV7-2 with TRBJ2-7; TCRdb's D gene call, TRBD2, goes unchecked for lack of DNA. CDR1 is SGHTA and CDR2 is FQGNSA in the germline V gene. This CDR3 has 13 residues. Full variable domain (outside the CDR3, taken from reference TRBV7-2 and TRBJ2-7): GAGVSQSPSNKVTEKGKDVELRCDPISGHTALYWYRQSLGQGLEFLIYFQGNSAPDKSGLPSDRFSAERTGGSVSTLTIQRTQQEDSAVYLCASSAEGGRVQYFGPGTRLTVT.

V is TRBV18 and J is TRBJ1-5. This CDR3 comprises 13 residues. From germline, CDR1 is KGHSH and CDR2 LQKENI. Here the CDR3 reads CASSPSRNQPQHF.

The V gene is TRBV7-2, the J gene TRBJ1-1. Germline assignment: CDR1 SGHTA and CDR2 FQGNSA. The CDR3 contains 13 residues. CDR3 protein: CASSIGRDTEAFF.

CDR3 loop: CSARNGGLAETQYF. The J gene is TRBJ2-5, the V gene TRBV20-1; the TCRdb D gene call, TRBD1, has no DNA to confirm it. Germline CDR1 and CDR2: DFQATT and SNEGSKA (reference sequence). The CDR3 length is 14 residues.

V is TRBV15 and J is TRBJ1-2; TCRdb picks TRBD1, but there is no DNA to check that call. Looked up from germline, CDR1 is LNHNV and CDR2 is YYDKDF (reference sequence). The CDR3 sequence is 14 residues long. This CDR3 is CATSTQTGSYGYTF.

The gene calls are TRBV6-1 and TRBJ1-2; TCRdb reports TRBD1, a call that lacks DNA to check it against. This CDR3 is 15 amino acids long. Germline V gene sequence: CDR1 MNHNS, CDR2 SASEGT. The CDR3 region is CASTENRGTDYGYTF.

The CDR3: CASSYESQGYYGYTF. This chain links TRBV6-5 with TRBJ1-2. This CDR3 comprises 15 residues. Per the germline V gene, CDR1 is MNHEY and CDR2 is SVGAGI.

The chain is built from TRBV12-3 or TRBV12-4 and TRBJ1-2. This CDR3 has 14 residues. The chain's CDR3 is CASRREGSNPGYTF.

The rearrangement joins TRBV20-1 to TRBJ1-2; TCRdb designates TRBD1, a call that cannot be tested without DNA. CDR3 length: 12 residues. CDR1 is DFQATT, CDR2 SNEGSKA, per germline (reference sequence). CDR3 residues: CSALQGNYGYTF.

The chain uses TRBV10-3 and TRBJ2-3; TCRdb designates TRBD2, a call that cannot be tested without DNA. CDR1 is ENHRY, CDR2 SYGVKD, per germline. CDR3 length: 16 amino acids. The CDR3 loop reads CAISCDQRGCTDTQYF.

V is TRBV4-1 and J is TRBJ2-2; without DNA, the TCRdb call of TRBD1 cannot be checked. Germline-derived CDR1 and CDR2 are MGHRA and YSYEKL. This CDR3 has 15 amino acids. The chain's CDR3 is CASSLGQSNTGELFF.

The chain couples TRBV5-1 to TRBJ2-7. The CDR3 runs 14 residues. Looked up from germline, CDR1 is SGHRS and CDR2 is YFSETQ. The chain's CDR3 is CASSLGGQQYEQYF.

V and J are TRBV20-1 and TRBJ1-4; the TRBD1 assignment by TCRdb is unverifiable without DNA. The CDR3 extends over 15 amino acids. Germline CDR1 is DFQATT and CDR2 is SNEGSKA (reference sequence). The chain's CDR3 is CSAREVRRGPEKLFF.

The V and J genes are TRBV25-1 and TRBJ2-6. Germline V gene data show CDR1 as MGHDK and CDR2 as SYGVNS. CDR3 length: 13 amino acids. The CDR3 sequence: CASSEPGANVLTF. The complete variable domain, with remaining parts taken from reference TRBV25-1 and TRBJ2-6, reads EADIYQTPRYLVIGTGKKITLECSQTMGHDKMYWYQQDPGMELHLIHYSYGVNSTEKGDLSSESTVSRIRTEHFPLTLESARPSHTSQYLCASSEPGANVLTFGAGSRLTVL.

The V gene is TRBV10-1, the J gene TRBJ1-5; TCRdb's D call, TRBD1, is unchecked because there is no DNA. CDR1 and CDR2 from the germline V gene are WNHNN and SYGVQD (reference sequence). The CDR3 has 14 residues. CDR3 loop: CASSAGTGIQPQHF.

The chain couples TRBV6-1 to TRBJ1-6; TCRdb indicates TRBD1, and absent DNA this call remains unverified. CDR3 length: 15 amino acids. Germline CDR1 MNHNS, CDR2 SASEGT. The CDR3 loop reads CATASRQGLYSPLHF.

The CDR3: CASQTGSGYEQYF. The chain employs TRBV6-5 and TRBJ2-7. CDR3 length: 13 residues. Germline lookup yields CDR1 MNHEY and CDR2 SVGAGI.

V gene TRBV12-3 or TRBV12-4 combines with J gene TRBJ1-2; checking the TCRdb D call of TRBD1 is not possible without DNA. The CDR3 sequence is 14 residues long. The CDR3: CASSLGGSRGGYTF.

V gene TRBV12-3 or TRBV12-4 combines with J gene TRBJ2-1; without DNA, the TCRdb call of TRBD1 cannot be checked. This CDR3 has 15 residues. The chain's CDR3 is CASSLWDRYNNEQFF.

The CDR3 here is CASSPYSGGAVDEQFF. The chain combines TRBV7-3 with TRBJ2-1; the D call of TRBD2 rests on TCRdb alone, since no DNA is present to check it. Germline CDR1 is SGHTA and CDR2 is FQGTGA. The CDR3 contains 16 residues.